One sample yielded the 7 T cell receptor beta chains listed below, sequenced in a study of T cells after yellow fever vaccination. Each CDR3 protein is one row after TCRdb ran MiXCR on the 5' RACE reads. The data show 150,000 to 200,000 distinct CDR3 sequences, 9.3% seen once. Source: CD8+ T cells sorted from PBMCs, taken 45 days after the yellow fever booster vaccination. The receptors were sampled from a man between 18 and 29 years old who received the YFV17D yellow fever vaccine.

This rearrangement joins TRBV7-2 to TRBJ2-2; D might be TRBD2 (5 bases). Trimming removed 5 bases at V and 5 bases at J, with 18 bases between. The CDR3 contains 16 residues. Looked up from germline, CDR1 is SGHTA and CDR2 is FQGNSA. CDR3 in amino acids: CASSPWPSGGTGELFF. Here the CDR3 DNA reads TGTGCCAGCAGCCCTTGGCCCTCCGGAGGAACCGGGGAGCTGTTTTTT.

V is TRBV9 and J is TRBJ2-3; perhaps D is TRBD1 or TRBD2 (6 bases each). V dropped 0 bases and J dropped 2 bases, with 10 bases sitting between them. The CDR3 is made up of 15 amino acids. Germline CDR1 and CDR2: SGDLS and YYNGEE. CDR3 amino acids: CASSVGGGFTDTQYF. In DNA form, the CDR3 reads TGTGCCAGCAGCGTAGGAGGGGGGTTCACAGATACGCAGTATTTT.

The V gene is TRBV19, the J gene TRBJ2-1; the D call may be TRBD1 or TRBD2 (6 bases each). CDR1 and CDR2 from the germline V gene are LNHDA and SQIVND (reference sequence). V was trimmed by 2 bases and J by 0 bases, leaving 14 bases between them. The CDR3 is made up of 17 amino acids. DNA for the CDR3: TGTGCCAGTAGTATACAAGGGGGACTTAGCTCCTACAATGAGCAGTTCTTC. It codes for CASSIQGGLSSYNEQFF. Variable domain in full (rest from reference TRBV19 and TRBJ2-1): DGGITQSPKYLFRKEGQNVTLSCEQNLNHDAMYWYRQDPGQGLRLIYYSQIVNDFQKGDIAEGYSVSREKKESFPLTVTSAQKNPTAFYLCASSIQGGLSSYNEQFFGPGTRLTVL.

At least ten counts were recorded for this clonotype. The chain recombines TRBV6-6 with TRBJ1-4; D ambiguous. The CDR3 runs to 13 residues. V was cut by 5 bases and J by 3 bases, with 7 bases left in between. Germline values: CDR1 MNHNY, CDR2 SVGAGI (reference sequence). CDR3 bases: TGTGCCAGCAGTCCAGGACCTAATGAAAAACTGTTTTTT. Translated: CASSPGPNEKLFF.

There are a few counts of this clonotype. The V gene is TRBV9, the J gene TRBJ1-2; D not certain. The CDR3 is 14 residues long. V gave up 0 bases and J gave up 3 bases, with 9 bases separating them. CDR1 is SGDLS and CDR2 is YYNGEE in the germline V gene. This CDR3 reads CASSVGVADYGYTF. In DNA form, the CDR3 reads TGTGCCAGCAGCGTAGGAGTGGCAGACTATGGCTACACCTTC.

This clonotype turned up a few times. The chain has TRBV11-2 and TRBJ2-7; D possibly corresponds to TRBD1 (5 bases). The length of the CDR3 is 12 residues. With 5 bases removed from V and 4 bases from J, the gap between germline ends came to 9 bases. The germline V gene has CDR1 SGHAT and CDR2 FQNNGV. The CDR3 region has the DNA TGTGCCAGCAGCGACAGTTTGTACGAGCAGTACGTC. Its protein is CASSDSLYEQYV.

This chain uses TRBV7-2 with TRBJ1-1; 8 bases agree with TRBD1. CDR3 length: 15 amino acids. V lost 6 bases to trimming and J lost 5 bases; unmatched junction nucleotides: 11. CDR1 and CDR2 from the germline V gene are SGHTA and FQGNSA. CDR3 sequence (DNA): TGTGCCAGCAGGCCGTTAGCAGGGGGCGAAACTGAAGCTTTCTTT. Translation gives CASRPLAGGETEAFF.